This passage covers 29 T cell receptor beta chains from one sample sequenced in a study of blood T cell repertoires in COVID-19. Data came from immunoSEQ multiplex PCR; TCRdb stores just in-frame clones and leaves some out. The sample consists of approximately 81,000 clones, 91% of them appearing once. Source material: peripheral blood. The receptors here all came from a woman aged 45-65 years in a cohort sampled during active COVID-19.

The chain combines TRBV5-1 with TRBJ2-3, with 9 bases aligning to TRBD1. Germline V CDR1 and CDR2: SGHRS, YFSETQ. The CDR3 is made up of 15 amino acids. The V and J ends lost 3 bases and 4 bases, in that order; junction bases with no gene match: 6. CDR3 in amino acids: CASSWGQGGPDTQYF. The CDR3 DNA is TGCGCCAGCAGCTGGGGACAGGGTGGCCCAGATACGCAGTATTTT.

This clone is a singleton in its sample. This chain uses TRBV5-4 with TRBJ2-2; 11 nucleotides agree with TRBD2. There are 15 residues in the CDR3. The germline gives CDR1 SGHNT, CDR2 YYREEE (reference sequence). Losses at the gene ends were 3 bases for V and 4 bases for J; bases not matched to a gene: 2. The DNA for the CDR3 is TGTGCCAGCAGCTCACTAGCGGGAGTCACCGGGGAGCTGTTTTTT. Translation: CASSSLAGVTGELFF.

The gene calls are TRBV6-5 and TRBJ2-2, with 14 positions matching TRBD2. The junction had 3 bases not matched to a gene; V was cut back by 6 bases and J by 6 bases. This CDR3 has 15 amino acids. Germline CDR1 and CDR2: MNHEY and SVGAGI. CDR3 nucleotide sequence: TGTGCCAGCAGGGGACTAGCGGGAGAGGCCGGGGAGCTGTTTTTT. Protein: CASRGLAGEAGELFF.

This chain joins TRBV5-4 and TRBJ1-2; no definite D call. The germline CDR1 and CDR2 sequences are SGHNT and YYREEE (reference sequence). The CDR3 runs to 17 residues. V dropped 3 bases and J dropped 7 bases, with 25 bases sitting between them. CDR3 nucleotide sequence: TGTGCCAGCAGCTCGGGAGGCGACGGTGGTGGGTCGGGTGGCTACACCTTC. This gives the protein CASSSGGDGGGSGGYTF.

This clone has more than one count but fewer than ten. The chain combines TRBV6-5 with TRBJ2-3, with TRBD2 identical over 7 bases. The V gene end was trimmed by 6 bases and the J gene end by 1 base; junction bases not matched to a gene: 7. The V gene's germline CDR1 is MNHEY and CDR2 SVGAGI. This CDR3 region has 15 residues. CDR3 nucleotide sequence: TGTGCCAGCAGGGGAGGGTTAGCCGGCACAGATACGCAGTATTTT. This sequence encodes CASRGGLAGTDTQYF.

The chain recombines TRBV12-3 or TRBV12-4 with TRBJ1-2; D gene ambiguous. V was cut by 4 bases and J by 2 bases, with 8 bases left in between. The CDR3 consists of 13 residues. DNA of the CDR3: TGTGCCAGCAGTTCCCAGGTAAACTATGGCTACACCTTC. Translated: CASSSQVNYGYTF.

The chain couples TRBV11-3 to TRBJ1-3; 7 positions match TRBD1. Trimming cost V 8 bases and J 2 bases; bases outside gene matches: 6. The CDR3 spans 14 residues. Germline-derived CDR1 and CDR2 are SGHNT and YENEEA. Here the CDR3 DNA reads TGTGCCAGCCAACAGGGGCAGACTGGAAACACCATATATTTT. Translation: CASQQGQTGNTIYF.

The chain employs TRBV4-1 and TRBJ2-1; 12 positions agree with TRBD2. CDR1 is MGHRA and CDR2 is YSYEKL in the germline V gene. This CDR3 has 21 residues. The V and J ends lost 3 bases and 2 bases, in that order; junction bases with no gene match: 17. CDR3 sequence (DNA): TGCGCCAGCAGCCAGACTCCCGATACTAGCGGGGGGTTGAACCCCTACAATGAGCAGTTCTTC. Translation gives CASSQTPDTSGGLNPYNEQFF.

In nucleotides, the CDR3 is TGTGCCAGCAGCCCGACAGGCTATAGCAATCAGCCCCAGCATTTT. Its translation: CASSPTGYSNQPQHF. The rearrangement joins TRBV11-2 to TRBJ1-5; D may be TRBD1 (6 bases). The ends were cut back, 5 bases at V and 0 bases at J, with 11 bases in the middle. The CDR3 covers 15 residues. Germline V lookup: CDR1 SGHAT, CDR2 FQNNGV.

The rearrangement joins TRBV14 to TRBJ2-1; 7 positions agree with TRBD2. Germline assignment: CDR1 SGHDN and CDR2 FVKESK. V dropped 0 bases and J dropped 1; count of bases not matched to a gene: 6. The CDR3 length is 17 residues. The CDR3 DNA is TGTGCCAGCAGCCAAGATGACTCAGCGGGGTCCTACAATGAGCAGTTCTTC. It is translated as CASSQDDSAGSYNEQFF.

In its sample, this clone was seen once. The V call is TRBV7-6, the J call TRBJ2-7, with TRBD1 identical over 9 bases. CDR3 length: 15 amino acids. J lost 7 bases, V lost 2 bases, and 9 bases had no gene match. The germline CDR1 and CDR2 sequences are SGHVS and FNYEAQ. The CDR3 DNA follows: TGTGCCAGCAGCTTAACCGGGACAGGGCCCCTAGAGCAGTACTTC. Translation: CASSLTGTGPLEQYF.

This clone was found once. The chain has TRBV3-1 (or the pseudogene TRBV3-2) and TRBJ2-2; 7 bases are shared with TRBD1. This CDR3 comprises 14 residues. V trimming: 5 bases; J trimming: 5 bases; junction bases outside the gene matches: 5. Germline loops: CDR1 LGHDT, CDR2 YNNKEL (reference sequence). CDR3 sequence (DNA): TGTGCCAGCAGCTCCGAGGGGGCTACCGGGGAGCTGTTTTTT. Its protein product is CASSSEGATGELFF.

The rearrangement links TRBV12-5 to TRBJ2-7, with 9 bases aligning to TRBD1. Germline lookup yields CDR1 LGHNT and CDR2 FRNRAP. Trimming cost V 3 bases and J 1 base; bases outside gene matches: 10. CDR3 size: 17 residues. The CDR3 spells CASGLQGATDSSYEQYF. The CDR3 DNA follows: TGTGCTAGTGGTTTACAGGGGGCAACAGATAGTTCCTACGAGCAGTACTTC.

This clone was detected only once. The chain combines TRBV7-8 with TRBJ1-2; tentatively, D is TRBD1 (5 bases). CDR1 is SGHVS and CDR2 is FQNEAQ in the germline V gene. Deletions cut 5 bases from V and 10 bases from J, with 20 bases between. CDR3 size: 14 residues. The CDR3: CASSRVDILKDYTF. The CDR3 DNA sequence: TGTGCCAGCAGCCGGGTGGACATCCTTAAAGACTACACCTTC.

The CDR3, as DNA: TGTGCCAGCAGTGAAGCGCTTGGAGAGAACTACGAGCAGTACTTC. Translated: CASSEALGENYEQYF. This chain joins TRBV6-1 and TRBJ2-7, with D hard to call. Trimming removed 0 bases at V and 3 bases at J, with 12 bases between. Germline V gene data show CDR1 as MNHNS and CDR2 as SASEGT. The CDR3 spans 15 residues.

This chain links TRBV5-1 with TRBJ2-7; a possible D gene is TRBD2 (6 bases). CDR3 length: 15 residues. Per germline, CDR1 SGHRS and CDR2 YFSETQ. V was pared by 0 bases and J by 4 bases, with 14 bases between. In DNA form, the CDR3 reads TGCGCCAGCAGCTTGGCTAGCTATGGGGGGTACGAGCAGTACTTC. It codes for CASSLASYGGYEQYF.

The chain couples TRBV11-3 to TRBJ2-5; D possibly corresponds to TRBD1 (6 bases). CDR3 length: 15 residues. V shed 5 bases and J shed 7 bases, with 20 bases lying between them. CDR1 and CDR2 from the germline V gene are SGHNT and YENEEA. For the CDR3, the DNA is TGTGCCAGCAGCCCCAGGGACACTCATGGTATGACCCAGTACTTC. It is translated as CASSPRDTHGMTQYF.

The chain carries TRBV10-3 and TRBJ2-3; 7 bases align to TRBD2. CDR3 length: 19 residues. V was pared by 2 bases and J by 1 base, with 15 bases of the junction left unmatched. The germline gives CDR1 ENHRY, CDR2 SYGVKD. The DNA of the CDR3 is TGTGCCATCAGTGAGGGCAGAGCGGGAAGTTTGGGGGGCACAGATACGCAGTATTTT. It is translated as CAISEGRAGSLGGTDTQYF.

The chain combines TRBV18 with TRBJ2-7; D is perhaps TRBD1 (5 bases). V dropped 5 bases and J dropped 1 base, with 9 bases sitting between them. CDR1 is KGHSH, CDR2 LQKENI, per germline. This CDR3 has 13 amino acids. The CDR3 protein is CASSYYRSYEQYF. The CDR3 DNA follows: TGTGCCAGCTCATATTACAGGTCCTACGAGCAGTACTTC.

The chain links TRBV12-3 or TRBV12-4 to TRBJ2-7; TRBD2 matches at 11 bases. This CDR3 has 13 residues. The J segment lost 4 bases and the V segment lost 5 bases, leaving 1 base of the junction unmatched. CDR3 nucleotides: TGTGCCAGCAGTCGACTAGCGGGATACGAGCAGTACTTC. It specifies CASSRLAGYEQYF.

The rearrangement uses TRBV18 and TRBJ2-7, with 7 positions matching TRBD1. CDR3 length equals 14 residues. Looked up from germline, CDR1 is KGHSH and CDR2 is LQKENI. Losses at the gene ends were 6 bases for V and 7 bases for J; bases not matched to a gene: 12. The CDR3 loop is CASSEGRGRGEQYF. The CDR3 DNA is TGTGCCAGCTCCGAGGGAAGGGGGCGCGGGGAGCAGTACTTC.

This rearrangement joins TRBV9 to TRBJ1-3; D may be TRBD1 (5 bases). The CDR3 runs to 16 residues. The germline gives CDR1 SGDLS, CDR2 YYNGEE. V was clipped by 3 bases and J by 0 bases, with 13 bases between them. The CDR3 sequence: CASSGDLTTSGNTIYF. The CDR3 coding sequence is TGTGCCAGCAGCGGGGACTTAACTACCTCTGGAAACACCATATATTTT. Filled out from reference TRBV9 and TRBJ1-3, the complete variable domain reads DSGVTQTPKHLITATGQRVTLRCSPRSGDLSVYWYQQSLDQGLQFLIQYYNGEERAKGNILERFSAQQFPDLHSELNLSSLELGDSALYFCASSGDLTTSGNTIYFGEGSWLTVV.

V gene TRBV6-5 combines with J gene TRBJ1-2; TRBD1 matches 7 bases. The V and J ends lost 5 bases and 2 bases, in that order; junction bases with no gene match: 8. CDR1 and CDR2 from the germline V gene are MNHEY and SVGAGI. The CDR3 consists of 15 residues. Here the CDR3 DNA reads TGTGCCAGCAGTCCCCTCGCGACAGGGAACTATGGCTACACCTTC. Translating gives CASSPLATGNYGYTF.

This clone was detected only a few times. The rearrangement joins TRBV5-6 to TRBJ1-1; a possible D gene is TRBD1 (6 bases). Trimming pared 4 bases from V and 7 bases from J, leaving 11 bases between. CDR3 length equals 12 residues. In germline, CDR1 is SGHDT, CDR2 YYEEEE. The CDR3: CASSRTEIEAFF. CDR3 coding DNA: TGTGCCAGCAGCCGGACAGAGATTGAAGCTTTCTTT.

This clone was picked up a small number of times. The V call is TRBV3-1 (or the pseudogene TRBV3-2), the J call TRBJ2-7, with 14 bases that match TRBD2. Germline lookup yields CDR1 LGHDT and CDR2 YNNKEL (reference sequence). This CDR3 is 14 amino acids long. Losses at the gene ends were 4 bases for V and 6 bases for J; bases not matched to a gene: 2. The CDR3 coding sequence is TGTGCCAGCAGCCTGGGACTAGCGGGAGCCGAGCAGTACTTC. Translation gives CASSLGLAGAEQYF.

V gene TRBV2 combines with J gene TRBJ1-2; no reliable D call. Trimming pared 4 bases from V and 2 bases from J, leaving 8 bases between. The germline V gene has CDR1 SNHLY and CDR2 FYNNEI. The CDR3 spans 13 residues. This chain's CDR3 is CASSGKQNYGYTF. CDR3 nucleotide sequence: TGTGCCAGCAGTGGGAAACAGAACTATGGCTACACCTTC.

The J gene is TRBJ2-3, the V gene TRBV5-1; tentative D call: TRBD2 (6 bases). This CDR3 is 14 amino acids long. Germline CDR1 reads SGHRS; CDR2 reads YFSETQ. The V end lost 6 bases, the J end lost 1 base, and 12 bases lay between the germline ends. The CDR3 spells CASTETRGTDTQYF. In DNA form, the CDR3 reads TGCGCCAGCACCGAGACTAGAGGCACAGATACGCAGTATTTT.

The chain couples TRBV30 to TRBJ2-5; D is perhaps TRBD2 (5 bases). Germline CDR1 and CDR2: GTSNPN and SVGIG (reference sequence). V lost 1 base and J lost 9, with 9 bases in between. The CDR3 has 11 residues. CDR3 bases: TGTGCCTGGAGTGCTGGGGAGCCCCAGTACTTC. This translates into CAWSAGEPQYF.

J is TRBJ1-2 and V is TRBV7-9; D uncertain. This CDR3 has 13 amino acids. CDR1 SEHNR and CDR2 FQNEAQ come from the germline V gene (reference sequence). With 3 bases removed from V and 3 bases from J, the gap between germline ends came to 8 bases. The CDR3 here is CASSLEQYYGYTF. In DNA, the CDR3 is TGTGCCAGCAGCTTGGAGCAATACTATGGCTACACCTTC.